This is a list of T cell receptor beta chains from one sample in a study of blood T cell repertoires in COVID-19. Measured with immunoSEQ multiplex PCR; TCRdb has only the in-frame clones, and not every one. The repertoire holds a few hundred thousand clones, with about 87% as singletons. The specimen was PBMCs or T cells enriched from blood (not recorded which). These receptor sequences come from a woman aged 18-30 years who had recovered from COVID-19. The CDR3 runs from the conserved cysteine through the conserved F or W. D genes are given only for firm matches. Not every row has a clone size; where given, it reads once, few, many or a size class.

D gene,V gene,clone size,J gene,CDR3 DNA,CDR3 protein
-,TRBV19,-,TRBJ1-3,TGTGCCAGTAGTATGCAGGGGACGGAGTTCTTCTCTGGAAACACCATATATTTT,CASSMQGTEFFSGNTIYF
TRBD1,TRBV11-2,-,TRBJ1-4,TGTGCCAGCAGCTTTTCCCCAGGGGGCGCCGAAAAACTGTTTTTT,CASSFSPGGAEKLFF
-,TRBV18,-,TRBJ1-2,TGTGCCAGCTCACCGGTGTCCACAAACTATGGCTACACCTTC,CASSPVSTNYGYTF
-,TRBV5-1,-,TRBJ1-4,TGCGCCAGCAGCTTGGACACCGTTGAAAAACTGTTTTTT,CASSLDTVEKLFF
-,TRBV3-1/TRBV3-2,-,TRBJ2-2,TGTGCCAGCAGCCAACTACAGGGTGGAGCCGGGGAGCTGTTTTTT,CASSQLQGGAGELFF
-,TRBV5-1,-,TRBJ2-2,TGCGCCAGCAGCTTGGATGGAGAGACCGGGGAGCTGTTTTTT,CASSLDGETGELFF
TRBD1,TRBV5-1,-,TRBJ2-7,TGCGCCAGCAGCCCTGGTAGCGGACAGGGAGAGCAGTACTTC,CASSPGSGQGEQYF
TRBD2,TRBV6-2/TRBV6-3,-,TRBJ2-1,TGTGCCAGCAGTCTACTAGCGGGAGGGCCGTATGAGCAGTTCTTC,CASSLLAGGPYEQFF
TRBD1,TRBV18,-,TRBJ2-5,TGTGCCAGCTCCCGGGACAGGGGATCACAAGAGACCCAGTACTTC,CASSRDRGSQETQYF
-,TRBV27,-,TRBJ2-1,TGTGCCAGCAGTTTTGGCGGACAGCCTAATGAGCAGTTCTTC,CASSFGGQPNEQFF
-,TRBV7-3,few,TRBJ2-1,TGTGCCAGCAGCTTAACGACTAGCAATGAGCAGTTCTTC,CASSLTTSNEQFF
-,TRBV19,-,TRBJ1-2,TGTGCCAGTAGTATAGGGGCGTTCTATGGCTACACCTTC,CASSIGAFYGYTF
TRBD1,TRBV2,-,TRBJ1-4,TGTGCCAGCAGTCTCTCTGGACAGGGGAATGAAAAACTGTTTTTT,CASSLSGQGNEKLFF
-,TRBV12-5,-,TRBJ1-1,TGTGCTAGTGGTGTCTGGAACACTGAAGCTTTCTTT,CASGVWNTEAFF
-,TRBV11-2,-,TRBJ2-1,TGTGCCAGCAGCCCAATTCCTGACGGGATAAATGAGCAGTTCTTC,CASSPIPDGINEQFF
-,TRBV5-4,-,TRBJ1-1,TGTGCCAGCAGAACCGGGACAAGCAACACTGAAGCTTTCTTT,CASRTGTSNTEAFF
TRBD1,TRBV2,-,TRBJ2-7,TGTGCCAGCAGTGAAGCGCTACGGGACAGGGTTTACGAGCAGTACTTC,CASSEALRDRVYEQYF
TRBD2,TRBV7-2,-,TRBJ2-1,TGTGCCAGCACCCACCAGCGGGGGAATGAGCAGTTCTTC,CASTHQRGNEQFF
TRBD2,TRBV6-5,-,TRBJ2-3,TGTGCCAGCACCGATTGGACTAGCGGGAAAGAGTATTTT,CASTDWTSGKEYF
-,TRBV7-9,-,TRBJ1-1,TGTGCCAGCAGTTCCAGGGTCCTGGCAGGGTCAGGGGACACTGAAGCTTTCTTT,CASSSRVLAGSGDTEAFF
TRBD1,TRBV4-1,-,TRBJ2-2,TGCGCCAGCAGCCGAAGGACAGGGCCGCACACCGGGGAGCTGTTTTTT,CASSRRTGPHTGELFF
-,TRBV5-1,once,TRBJ1-1,TGCGCCAGCAGCTTGGCCGCGGCCTTGAACACTGAAGCTTTCTTT,CASSLAAALNTEAFF
TRBD2,TRBV29-1,-,TRBJ2-1,TGCAGCGTGGAAGGAGTTCTAGCGGGGGCCCCTTACAATGAGCAGTTCTTC,CSVEGVLAGAPYNEQFF
-,TRBV28,-,TRBJ2-2,TGTGCCAGCACAATACGAAACTCCGGGGAGCTGTTTTTT,CASTIRNSGELFF
TRBD2,TRBV6-1,-,TRBJ2-2,TGTGCCAGCAGTGCCCGGGGGGCTAGCGGGGGTACGAACACCGGGGAGCTGTTTTTT,CASSARGASGGTNTGELFF
TRBD2,TRBV20-1,-,TRBJ2-1,TGCAGTGCTAGTTCACTAGCGGGTAGCTCCTACAATGAGCAGTTCTTC,CSASSLAGSSYNEQFF
TRBD1,TRBV3-1/TRBV3-2,-,TRBJ1-2,TGTGCCAGCAGCCACACCGACAGGGTGGATGGCTACACCTTC,CASSHTDRVDGYTF
TRBD1,TRBV27,-,TRBJ1-5,TGTGCCAGCAAGGAAATCGGACAGGGGGCCGGTCAGCCCCAGCATTTT,CASKEIGQGAGQPQHF
TRBD1,TRBV28,-,TRBJ1-2,TGTGCCAGCGAACAGGGGGCGTGGGGCTACACCTTC,CASEQGAWGYTF
TRBD2,TRBV11-2,-,TRBJ2-1,TGTGCCAGCAGCTTAGCTGGGACTAGAGACAATGAGCAGTTCTTC,CASSLAGTRDNEQFF
TRBD1,TRBV28,-,TRBJ1-1,TGTGCCAGCAGGGCGGGACAGCAGCACACTGAAGCTTTCTTT,CASRAGQQHTEAFF
TRBD2,TRBV6-2/TRBV6-3,once,TRBJ2-1,TGTGCCAGCAGTTACGGAAAACTAGCGGGAGGAAACAATGAGCAGTTCTTC,CASSYGKLAGGNNEQFF
-,TRBV19,-,TRBJ1-6,TGTGCCAGTTGGGGTGGCTTGAGGACAAGCTCCTATAATTCACCCCTCCACTTT,CASWGGLRTSSYNSPLHF
TRBD2,TRBV20-1,-,TRBJ2-7,TGCAGTGCTAGTTTAACTAGCGGCCTCTACGAGCAGTACTTC,CSASLTSGLYEQYF
TRBD2,TRBV30,-,TRBJ2-3,TGTGCCTGGAGACTACTAGCGGGGGGGCCAGATACGCAGTATTTT,CAWRLLAGGPDTQYF
-,TRBV5-4,once,TRBJ2-3,TGTGCCAGCAGCTTGGTGGGGAGTGGTACGCAGTATTTT,CASSLVGSGTQYF
TRBD1,TRBV7-2,-,TRBJ1-1,TGTGCCAGCAGGTGGACAGGGAACGATAACACTGAAGCTTTCTTT,CASRWTGNDNTEAFF
TRBD2,TRBV5-1,-,TRBJ2-3,TGCGCCAGCAGCTTCCGGGTAGCGGGGGGGCAAGATACGCAGTATTTT,CASSFRVAGGQDTQYF
-,TRBV7-9,-,TRBJ1-1,TGTGCCAGCAGTTATCAGGGCAACACTGAAGCTTTCTTT,CASSYQGNTEAFF
TRBD1,TRBV5-6,once,TRBJ1-5,TGTGCCAGCAGCTTGGACAGGGGGCGCGGGAGTTATCAGCCCCAGCATTTT,CASSLDRGRGSYQPQHF
TRBD1,TRBV3-1/TRBV3-2,-,TRBJ1-2,TGTGCCAGCAGCCCTACAGGGGGCAACTATGGCTACACCTTC,CASSPTGGNYGYTF
-,TRBV4-3,-,TRBJ1-3,TGCGCCAGCAGCCAAAATCCCTCAGGGCCTGGAAACACCATATATTTT,CASSQNPSGPGNTIYF
TRBD1,TRBV28,-,TRBJ1-5,TGTGCCAGCACCCGATTTTCCACAGGGGGTCAGCCCCAGCATTTT,CASTRFSTGGQPQHF
-,TRBV7-3,-,TRBJ1-1,TGTGCCAGCAGCCGAGGGGGGAACACTGAAGCTTTCTTT,CASSRGGNTEAFF
-,TRBV19,once,TRBJ2-7,TGTGCCAGTAGAAGGGGGAGCTCCTACGAGCAGTACTTC,CASRRGSSYEQYF
-,TRBV4-2,few,TRBJ2-2,TGTGCCAGCAGTCCTTCTGACAGCACCGGGGAGCTGTTTTTT,CASSPSDSTGELFF
TRBD1,TRBV7-2,-,TRBJ2-3,TGTGCCAGCAGCTTAGTTGGGACAGGGGACACTTACACAGATACGCAGTATTTT,CASSLVGTGDTYTDTQYF
-,TRBV5-1,once,TRBJ2-7,TGCGCCAGCAGCTCCCACAGGGAGGGCGAGCAGTACTTC,CASSSHREGEQYF
-,TRBV11-2,-,TRBJ1-2,TGTGCCAGCAGCTTCATCCGGTACTATGGCTACACCTTC,CASSFIRYYGYTF
-,TRBV15,-,TRBJ1-1,TGTGCCACCAGCACCCGGGGGGGCCTGAACACTGAAGCTTTCTTT,CATSTRGGLNTEAFF
TRBD1,TRBV27,-,TRBJ2-2,TGTGCCAGCAGGGAAGGGGTGGGACAGGCGAACACCGGGGAGCTGTTTTTT,CASREGVGQANTGELFF
-,TRBV14,-,TRBJ1-2,TGTGCCAGCAGCCAAGATGTGACAGGATACTATGGCTACACCTTC,CASSQDVTGYYGYTF
-,TRBV5-1,-,TRBJ1-4,TGCGCCAGCAGCGACCCACTTGACAGCGTCGCAACTAATGAAAAACTGTTTTTT,CASSDPLDSVATNEKLFF
TRBD1,TRBV19,-,TRBJ2-3,TGTGCCAGTAGTCTAAGGTGGTACGGGACAGGGTCAGAAGGGCAGTATTTT,CASSLRWYGTGSEGQYF
-,TRBV4-2,-,TRBJ1-4,TGTGCCAGCAGCCAAGAAGGAGGGAAGGGTGAAAAACTGTTTTTT,CASSQEGGKGEKLFF